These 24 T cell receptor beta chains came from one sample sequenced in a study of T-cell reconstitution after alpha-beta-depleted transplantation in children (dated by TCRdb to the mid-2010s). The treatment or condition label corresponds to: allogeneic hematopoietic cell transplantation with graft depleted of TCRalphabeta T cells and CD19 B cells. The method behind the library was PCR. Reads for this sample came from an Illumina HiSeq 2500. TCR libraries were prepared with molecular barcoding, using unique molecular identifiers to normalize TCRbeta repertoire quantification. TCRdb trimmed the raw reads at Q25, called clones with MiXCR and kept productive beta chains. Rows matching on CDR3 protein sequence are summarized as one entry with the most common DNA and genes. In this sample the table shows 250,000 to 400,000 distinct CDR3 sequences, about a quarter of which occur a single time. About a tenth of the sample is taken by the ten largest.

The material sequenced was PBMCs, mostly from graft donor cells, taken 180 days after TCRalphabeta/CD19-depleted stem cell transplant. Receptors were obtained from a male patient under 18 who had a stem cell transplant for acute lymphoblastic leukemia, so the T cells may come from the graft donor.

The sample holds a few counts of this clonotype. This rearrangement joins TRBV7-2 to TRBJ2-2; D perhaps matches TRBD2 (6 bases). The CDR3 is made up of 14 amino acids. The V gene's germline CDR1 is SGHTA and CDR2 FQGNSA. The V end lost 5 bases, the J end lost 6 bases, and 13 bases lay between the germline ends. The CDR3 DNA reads TGTGCCAGCAGCCCCGGCGGGGAAGCCGGGGAGCTGTTTTTT. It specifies CASSPGGEAGELFF.

The CDR3 reads CASSEGGSNQPQHF. The DNA for the CDR3 is TGTGCCAGCAGTGAGGGGGGAAGTAATCAGCCCCAGCATTTT. This chain connects TRBV25-1 to TRBJ1-5, with D possibly TRBD1 on 5 matching bases. Germline CDR1 and CDR2: MGHDK and SYGVNS. V was trimmed by 3 bases and J by 4 bases, leaving 10 bases between them. This CDR3 spans 14 amino acids.

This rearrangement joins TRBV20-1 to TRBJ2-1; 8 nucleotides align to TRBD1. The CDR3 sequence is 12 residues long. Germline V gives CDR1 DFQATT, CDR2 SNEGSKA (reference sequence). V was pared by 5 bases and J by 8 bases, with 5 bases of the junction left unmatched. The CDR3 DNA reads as TGCAGTGCTGCTGACAGGGGCGATGAGCAGTTCTTC. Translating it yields CSAADRGDEQFF.

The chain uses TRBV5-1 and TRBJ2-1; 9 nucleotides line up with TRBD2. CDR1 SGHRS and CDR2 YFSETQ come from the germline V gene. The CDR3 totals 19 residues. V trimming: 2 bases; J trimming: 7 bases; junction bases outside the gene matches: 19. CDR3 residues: CASSLLGRSLAGVKNEQFF. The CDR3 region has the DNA TGCGCCAGCAGCTTATTGGGCAGATCCTTAGCGGGAGTTAAGAATGAGCAGTTCTTC.

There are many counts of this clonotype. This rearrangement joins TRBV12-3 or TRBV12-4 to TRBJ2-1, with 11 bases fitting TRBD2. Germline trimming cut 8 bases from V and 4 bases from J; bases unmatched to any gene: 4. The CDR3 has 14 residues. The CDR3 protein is CASGTSGAYNEQFF. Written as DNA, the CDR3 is TGTGCCAGCGGGACTAGCGGTGCATACAATGAGCAGTTCTTC.

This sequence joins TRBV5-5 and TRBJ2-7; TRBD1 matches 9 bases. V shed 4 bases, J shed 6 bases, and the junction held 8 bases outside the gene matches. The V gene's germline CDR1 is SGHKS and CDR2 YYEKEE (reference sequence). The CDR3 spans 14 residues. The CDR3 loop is CASSPAPTGGEQYF. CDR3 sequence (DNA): TGTGCCAGCAGCCCCGCCCCGACAGGGGGCGAGCAGTACTTC.

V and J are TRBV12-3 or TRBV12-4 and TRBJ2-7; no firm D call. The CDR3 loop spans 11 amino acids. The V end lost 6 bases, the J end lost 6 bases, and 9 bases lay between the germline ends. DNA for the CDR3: TGTGCCAGCAGCTCCCGGACCGAGCAGTACTTC. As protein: CASSSRTEQYF.

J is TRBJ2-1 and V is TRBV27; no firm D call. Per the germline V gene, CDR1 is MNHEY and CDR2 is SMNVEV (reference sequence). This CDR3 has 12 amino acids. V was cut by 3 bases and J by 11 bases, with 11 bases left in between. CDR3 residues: CASSLRLGKQFF. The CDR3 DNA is TGTGCCAGCAGTTTGAGACTGGGGAAGCAGTTCTTC.

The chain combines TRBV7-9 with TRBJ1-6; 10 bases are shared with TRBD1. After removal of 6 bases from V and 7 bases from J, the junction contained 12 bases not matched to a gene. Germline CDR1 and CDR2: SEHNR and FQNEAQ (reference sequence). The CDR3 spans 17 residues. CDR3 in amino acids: CASRPHLRQGANSPLHF. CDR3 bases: TGTGCCAGCAGACCCCACCTTAGACAGGGGGCGAATTCACCCCTCCACTTT.

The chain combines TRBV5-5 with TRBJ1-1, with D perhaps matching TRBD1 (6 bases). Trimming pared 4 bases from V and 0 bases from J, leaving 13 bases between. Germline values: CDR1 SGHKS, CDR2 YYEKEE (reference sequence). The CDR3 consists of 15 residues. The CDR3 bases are TGTGCCAGCAGCGAAACCCGGGGGCTGAACACTGAAGCTTTCTTT. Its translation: CASSETRGLNTEAFF.

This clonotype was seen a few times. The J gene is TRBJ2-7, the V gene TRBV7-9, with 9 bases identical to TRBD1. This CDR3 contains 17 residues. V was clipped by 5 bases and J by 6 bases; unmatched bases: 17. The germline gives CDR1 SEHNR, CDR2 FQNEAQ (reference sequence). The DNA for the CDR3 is TGTGCCAGCAGCACGAAAGGGCGGACCGGACAGGGGTTCGAGCAGTACTTC. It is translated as CASSTKGRTGQGFEQYF. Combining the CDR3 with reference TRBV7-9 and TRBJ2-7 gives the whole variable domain DTGVSQNPRHKITKRGQNVTFRCDPISEHNRLYWYRQTLGQGPEFLTYFQNEAQLEKSRLLSDRFSAERPKGSFSTLEIQRTEQGDSAMYLCASSTKGRTGQGFEQYFGPGTRLTVT.

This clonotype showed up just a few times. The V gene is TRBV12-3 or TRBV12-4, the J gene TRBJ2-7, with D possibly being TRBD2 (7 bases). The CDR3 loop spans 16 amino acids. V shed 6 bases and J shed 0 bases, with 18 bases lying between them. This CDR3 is CASSSRGGLSSYEQYF. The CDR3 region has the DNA TGTGCCAGCAGCTCTAGGGGGGGGCTGAGCTCCTACGAGCAGTACTTC.

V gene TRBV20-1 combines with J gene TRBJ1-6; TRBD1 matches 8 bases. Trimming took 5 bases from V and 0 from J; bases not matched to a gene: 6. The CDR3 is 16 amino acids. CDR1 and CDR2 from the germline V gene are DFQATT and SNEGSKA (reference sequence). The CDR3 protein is CSASWTGSSYNSPLHF. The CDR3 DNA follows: TGCAGTGCTTCATGGACAGGGAGCTCCTATAATTCACCCCTCCACTTT.

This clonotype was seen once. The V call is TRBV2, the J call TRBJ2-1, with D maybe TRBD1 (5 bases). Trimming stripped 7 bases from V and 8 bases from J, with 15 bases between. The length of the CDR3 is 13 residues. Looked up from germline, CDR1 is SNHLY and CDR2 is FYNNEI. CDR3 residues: CASIFDWGYEQFF. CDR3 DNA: TGTGCCAGCATTTTCGATTGGGGCTATGAGCAGTTCTTC.

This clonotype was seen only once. In nucleotides, the CDR3 is TGTGCCAGCAGCCCAACAGGGGGCGCGGGTGAAAAACTGTTTTTT. This sequence encodes CASSPTGGAGEKLFF. The rearrangement joins TRBV7-6 to TRBJ1-4, with TRBD1 matching 9 bases. The CDR3 contains 15 residues. V trimming: 5 bases; J trimming: 7 bases; junction bases outside the gene matches: 8. Germline V gene sequence: CDR1 SGHVS, CDR2 FNYEAQ.

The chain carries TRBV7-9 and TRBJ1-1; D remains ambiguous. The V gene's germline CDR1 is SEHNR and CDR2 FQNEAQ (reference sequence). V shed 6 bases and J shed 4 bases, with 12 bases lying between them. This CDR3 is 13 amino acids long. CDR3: CASRDKFGTEAFF. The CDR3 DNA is TGTGCCAGCAGGGATAAATTTGGCACTGAAGCTTTCTTT.

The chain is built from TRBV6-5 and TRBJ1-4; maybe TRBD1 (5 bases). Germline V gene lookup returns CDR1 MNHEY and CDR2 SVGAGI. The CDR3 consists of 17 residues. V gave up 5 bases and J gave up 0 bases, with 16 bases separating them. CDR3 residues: CASSTPGSEPTNEKLFF. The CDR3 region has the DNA TGTGCCAGCAGTACTCCAGGGAGTGAACCAACTAATGAAAAACTGTTTTTT.

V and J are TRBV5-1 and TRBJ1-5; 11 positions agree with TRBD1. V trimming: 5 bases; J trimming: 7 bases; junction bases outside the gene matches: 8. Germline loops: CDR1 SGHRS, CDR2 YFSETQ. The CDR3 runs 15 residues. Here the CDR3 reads CASRTGTGGGQPQHF. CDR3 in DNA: TGCGCCAGCAGAACCGGGACAGGGGGAGGCCAGCCCCAGCATTTT.

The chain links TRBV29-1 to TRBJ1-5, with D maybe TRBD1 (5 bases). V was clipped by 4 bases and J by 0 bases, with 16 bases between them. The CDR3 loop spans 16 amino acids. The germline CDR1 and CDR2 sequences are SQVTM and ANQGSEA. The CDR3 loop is CSVAITGLDSNQPQHF. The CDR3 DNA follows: TGCAGCGTTGCAATTACAGGCCTCGATAGCAATCAGCCCCAGCATTTT.

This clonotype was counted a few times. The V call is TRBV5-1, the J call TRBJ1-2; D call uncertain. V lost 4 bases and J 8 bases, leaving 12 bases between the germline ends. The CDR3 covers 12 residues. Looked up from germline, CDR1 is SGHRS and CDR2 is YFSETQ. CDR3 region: CASSPIGSGYTF. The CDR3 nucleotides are TGCGCCAGCAGCCCAATAGGGTCGGGCTACACCTTC. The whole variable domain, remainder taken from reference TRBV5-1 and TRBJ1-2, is KAGVTQTPRYLIKTRGQQVTLSCSPISGHRSVSWYQQTPGQGLQFLFEYFSETQRNKGNFPGRFSGRQFSNSRSEMNVSTLELGDSALYLCASSPIGSGYTFGSGTRLTVV.

This chain's CDR3 is CASSQGGGRRTFGTEAFF. For the CDR3, the DNA is TGCGCCAGCAGCCAAGGAGGAGGGCGACGAACGTTTGGCACTGAAGCTTTCTTT. J is TRBJ1-1 and V is TRBV4-1; no definite D call. The CDR3 loop spans 18 amino acids. V lost 1 base and J lost 4, with 22 bases in between. Germline V gene lookup returns CDR1 MGHRA and CDR2 YSYEKL.

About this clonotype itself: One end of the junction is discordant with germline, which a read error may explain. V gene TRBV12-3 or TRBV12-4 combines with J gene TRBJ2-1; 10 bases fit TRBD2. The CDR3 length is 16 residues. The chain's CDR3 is CASRGAGGYSYNEQLF. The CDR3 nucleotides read TGTGCCAGCAGGGGAGCGGGAGGGTATTCCTACAATGAGCAGTTGTTC.

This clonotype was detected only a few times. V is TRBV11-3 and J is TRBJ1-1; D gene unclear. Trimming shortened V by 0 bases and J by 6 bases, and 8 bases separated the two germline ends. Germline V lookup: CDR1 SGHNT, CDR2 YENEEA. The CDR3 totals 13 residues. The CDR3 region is CASSLEYRAEAFF. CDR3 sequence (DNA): TGTGCCAGCAGCTTAGAATACCGGGCTGAAGCTTTCTTT. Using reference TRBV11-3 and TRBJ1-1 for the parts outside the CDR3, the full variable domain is EAGVVQSPRYKIIEKKQPVAFWCNPISGHNTLYWYLQNLGQGPELLIRYENEEAVDDSQLPKDRFSAERLKGVDSTLKIQPAELGDSAVYLCASSLEYRAEAFFGQGTRLTVV.

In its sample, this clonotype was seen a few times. CDR3 sequence (DNA): TGTGCCAGCAGCCCCCGGGAGGACTACGAGCAGTACTTC. It is translated as CASSPREDYEQYF. The chain links TRBV7-9 to TRBJ2-7, with 7 bases fitting TRBD2. This CDR3 is built from 13 residues. V lost 5 bases, J lost 3 bases, and 4 bases stayed unmatched. Germline CDR1 reads SEHNR; CDR2 reads FQNEAQ (reference sequence).